Listed below are T cell receptor beta chains from one sample, sequenced in a study of human T cells and chemical hapten exposure. TCRdb re-derived calls from the RACE reads in MiXCR, one entry per CDR3 protein. The table lists 130,000 or so distinct CDR3 sequences, around 8.2% of them singletons, with 1.5% to 2% in the top ten. The sample taken for sequencing was whole blood. The receptors were sampled from a male donor in good health. Some clones in this sample may be carry-over from other donors' samples. Both conserved end residues are part of each CDR3. The order of the fields is CDR3 protein, V gene, D gene, J gene. The D gene is left open where the match is weak.

CDR3: CASSFLGSTGELFF
V: TRBV11-3
D: NA
J: TRBJ2-2

CDR3: CASSFWGRGAMNTEAFF
V: TRBV7-6
D: TRBD1
J: TRBJ1-1

CDR3: CASSLNRVGYTF
V: TRBV6-5
D: NA
J: TRBJ1-2

CDR3: CASSERGRRTDTQYF
V: TRBV5-4
D: TRBD1
J: TRBJ2-3

CDR3: CASSPFTSGRRDEQFF
V: TRBV4-1
D: TRBD2
J: TRBJ2-1

CDR3: CASSYSVWSSGNTIYF
V: TRBV6-5
D: NA
J: TRBJ1-3

CDR3: CASRPTDMLMDNEQFF
V: TRBV12-3/TRBV12-4
D: NA
J: TRBJ2-1

CDR3: CSGKRANEQFF
V: TRBV29-1
D: NA
J: TRBJ2-1

CDR3: CASSDFRSGRAGNEQFF
V: TRBV6-1
D: TRBD2
J: TRBJ2-1

CDR3: CSTYPPQGTSYGYTF
V: TRBV20-1
D: NA
J: TRBJ1-2

CDR3: CASSRGVGQGQETQYF
V: TRBV5-1
D: TRBD1
J: TRBJ2-5

CDR3: CASRATGPHSHTDTQYF
V: TRBV12-3/TRBV12-4
D: NA
J: TRBJ2-3

CDR3: CASSPRTGGRYEQYF
V: TRBV7-9
D: TRBD1
J: TRBJ2-7

CDR3: CASSETAEQYF
V: TRBV10-2
D: NA
J: NA

CDR3: CASGTGQGAQHGYTF
V: TRBV12-5
D: TRBD1
J: TRBJ1-2